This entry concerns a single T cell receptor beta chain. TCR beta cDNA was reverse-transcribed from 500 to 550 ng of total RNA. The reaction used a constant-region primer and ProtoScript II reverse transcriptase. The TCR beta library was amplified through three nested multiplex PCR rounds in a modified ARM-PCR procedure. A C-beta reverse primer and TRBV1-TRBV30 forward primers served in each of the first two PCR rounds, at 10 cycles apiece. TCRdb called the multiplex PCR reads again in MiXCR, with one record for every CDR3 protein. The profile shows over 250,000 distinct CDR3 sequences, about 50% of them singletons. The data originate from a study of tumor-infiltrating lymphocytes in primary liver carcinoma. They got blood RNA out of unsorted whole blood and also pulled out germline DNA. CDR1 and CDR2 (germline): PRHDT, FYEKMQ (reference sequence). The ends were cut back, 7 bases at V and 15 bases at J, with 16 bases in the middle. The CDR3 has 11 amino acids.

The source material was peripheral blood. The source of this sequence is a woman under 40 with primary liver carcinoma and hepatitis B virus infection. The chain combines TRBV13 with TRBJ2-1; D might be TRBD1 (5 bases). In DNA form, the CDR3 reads TGTGCCAGCAACCCACCGGACACGATGTTCTTC. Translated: CASNPPDTMFF.